The present TCR beta chain was sequenced within a study of T-cell reconstitution after alpha-beta-depleted transplantation in children (dated by TCRdb to the mid-2010s). Regarding the research as a whole: T-cell immune reconstitution after TCRalphabeta/CD19-depleted allogeneic hematopoietic cell transplantation in children was quantitatively tracked in the study by means of TCR repertoire profiling.

This clonotype was found a few times. Its recognized antigen is unknown. One base away there is no much larger clone; base qualities are not given. Preparation of the library involved PCR. TCRdb shows the sequencer as Illumina HiSeq 2500. TCR library preparation used molecular barcoding, with unique molecular identifiers applied to normalize quantification of the TCRbeta repertoire. TCRdb reprocessing: public reads trimmed at Q25 with fastp, clones called with MiXCR, in-frame beta chains kept. Identical CDR3 proteins give one entry, which carries the most common genes and DNA. This sample comprises around 400,000 distinct CDR3 sequences, about a tenth of them detected only once. The biggest ten clones account for nearly 5.5% of the sample. The cysteine opens and the phenylalanine closes a CDR3 of 13 amino acids. Only the CDR3 part of the read is kept: 39 bases, read in frame from the first base. V gives up 6 bases and J gives up 4 bases, and the segment between their germline ends measures 10 bases. The germline V gene specifies SNHLY as CDR1 and FYNNEI as CDR2.

Here the sequenced sample was PBMCs from the stem cell graft donor, taken from the stem cell graft. The receptor chain draws on TRBV2 and TRBJ1-5; tentative D gene TRBD1, with 5 bases matching. The clonotype was recovered from a human donor who donated a stem cell graft to a child with acute myeloid leukemia. The nucleotides read TGTGCCAGCAGCGGGACGGAGAATCAGCCCCAGCATTTT. This yields the protein CASSGTENQPQHF.